Below, 32 T cell receptor beta chains from the same sample are listed, as sequenced in a study of blood T cell repertoires in COVID-19 (dated by TCRdb to about 2020). Receptors were amplified or captured by the immunoSEQ multiplex PCR assay. What TCRdb holds here is the immuneACCESS table cut down to in-frame rearrangements. Part of the clones is not present; checked against another copy, under half of the missing clones reflect an unresolved V gene, and the others are unexplained. The table for this sample lists about 320,000 clones; 89% of them were counted only once. The leading ten clones occupy around 4.8% of the sample. Sequences were obtained from PBMCs or T cells enriched from blood (not recorded which). The receptors here all came from a man aged 55 to 70 who had recovered from COVID-19.

This chain uses TRBV28 with TRBJ1-1; TRBD1 might be the D (6 bases). There are 16 residues in the CDR3. From germline, CDR1 is MDHEN and CDR2 SYDVKM. V lost 6 bases, J lost 1 base, and 18 bases lay in between. The CDR3 here is CASSAPRDIKNTEAFF. CDR3 nucleotides: TGTGCCAGCAGCGCCCCCCGGGACATTAAGAACACTGAAGCTTTCTTT.

The chain joins TRBV9 to TRBJ2-3, with D maybe TRBD2 (5 bases). The length of the CDR3 is 14 residues. Germline CDR1 and CDR2: SGDLS and YYNGEE. Trimming took 3 bases from V and 9 from J, leaving 17 bases between them. Written as DNA, the CDR3 is TGTGCCAGCAGCGGTTACCAGGCCGGAGGAACGCAGTATTTT. It yields the protein CASSGYQAGGTQYF.

The CDR3 spells CASSIRGGGPTYEQYF. CDR3 DNA: TGTGCCAGTAGTATACGTGGCGGGGGGCCTACCTACGAGCAGTACTTC. V gene TRBV19 combines with J gene TRBJ2-7, with 8 positions matching TRBD2. The CDR3 spans 16 residues. J lost 2 bases, V lost 2 bases, and 8 bases had no gene match. Germline V lookup: CDR1 LNHDA, CDR2 SQIVND (reference sequence).

The CDR3 region has the DNA TGTGCCAGCAGCCTAGGACAGTTTGGCTACACCTTC. Amino acid sequence: CASSLGQFGYTF. V and J are TRBV7-9 and TRBJ1-2; the D gene is possibly TRBD1 (6 bases). The germline V and J ends were trimmed by 5 bases and 7 bases, with 11 bases remaining between them. CDR1 and CDR2 from the germline V gene are SEHNR and FQNEAQ (reference sequence). This CDR3 is 12 amino acids long.

The chain has TRBV5-1 and TRBJ2-7; 7 bases are a match to TRBD1. This CDR3 is built from 13 residues. Germline lookup yields CDR1 SGHRS and CDR2 YFSETQ. With V trimmed by 3 bases and J by 5 bases, 5 bases remained unmatched. The CDR3 DNA is TGCGCCAGCAGCTCTGCACAGGGGAACGAGCAGTACTTC. Translation gives CASSSAQGNEQYF. Variable domain in full (rest from reference TRBV5-1 and TRBJ2-7): KAGVTQTPRYLIKTRGQQVTLSCSPISGHRSVSWYQQTPGQGLQFLFEYFSETQRNKGNFPGRFSGRQFSNSRSEMNVSTLELGDSALYLCASSSAQGNEQYFGPGTRLTVT.

This clone was found a few times. The chain is built from TRBV27 and TRBJ2-7, with D maybe TRBD2 (6 bases). CDR1 is MNHEY and CDR2 is SMNVEV in the germline V gene (reference sequence). Trimming stripped 3 bases from V and 2 bases from J, with 14 bases between. The CDR3 consists of 15 residues. The CDR3 DNA follows: TGTGCCAGCAGTTTTGTGGGCCGCGGGGCCTACGAGCAGTACTTC. This sequence encodes CASSFVGRGAYEQYF.

This rearrangement joins TRBV5-6 to TRBJ2-7; 8 nucleotides align to TRBD2. The J segment lost 0 bases and the V segment lost 1 base, leaving 3 bases of the junction unmatched. The CDR3 covers 15 residues. In germline, CDR1 is SGHDT, CDR2 YYEEEE. CDR3 sequence (DNA): TGTGCCAGCAGCTTGTTTAGCGGGATCTCCTACGAGCAGTACTTC. As protein: CASSLFSGISYEQYF.

The V and J genes are TRBV19 and TRBJ2-7, with 8 bases matching TRBD1. Trimming removed 5 bases from V and 6 bases from J; junction bases left unmatched: 12. The CDR3 runs to 15 residues. Germline CDR1 and CDR2: LNHDA and SQIVND (reference sequence). The DNA for the CDR3 is TGTGCCAGTAGTCCCGAACGGACAGGGAAAGGCGAGCAGTACTTC. This gives the protein CASSPERTGKGEQYF. Complete variable domain (other parts from reference TRBV19 and TRBJ2-7): DGGITQSPKYLFRKEGQNVTLSCEQNLNHDAMYWYRQDPGQGLRLIYYSQIVNDFQKGDIAEGYSVSREKKESFPLTVTSAQKNPTAFYLCASSPERTGKGEQYFGPGTRLTVT.

This chain links TRBV4-1 with TRBJ1-1, with a tentative D call TRBD1 (5 bases). CDR1 and CDR2 (germline): MGHRA, YSYEKL. V shed 5 bases and J shed 0 bases, with 16 bases lying between them. The CDR3 spans 16 residues. CDR3 sequence (DNA): TGCGCCAGCAGCTCAATGGAGCAGGGCCTGAACACTGAAGCTTTCTTT. Its protein product is CASSSMEQGLNTEAFF.

This chain connects TRBV3-1 (or the pseudogene TRBV3-2) to TRBJ2-1, with 8 bases matching TRBD1. V shed 4 bases and J 6 bases; nucleotides not matched to a gene: 11. The germline gives CDR1 LGHDT, CDR2 YNNKEL (reference sequence). The CDR3 runs to 16 residues. Written as DNA, the CDR3 is TGTGCCAGCAGCCCGGGGGCAGGGGGCCCCCTCAATGAGCAGTTCTTC. Its protein product is CASSPGAGGPLNEQFF.

V is TRBV9 and J is TRBJ2-2; TRBD2 matches at 12 bases. The CDR3 loop spans 16 amino acids. The V gene end was trimmed by 4 bases and the J gene end by 5 bases; junction bases not matched to a gene: 6. CDR1 SGDLS and CDR2 YYNGEE come from the germline V gene. The CDR3 spells CASSPRLAGDTGELFF. In DNA form, the CDR3 reads TGTGCCAGCAGCCCCCGACTAGCGGGAGATACCGGGGAGCTGTTTTTT. Variable domain in full (rest from reference TRBV9 and TRBJ2-2): DSGVTQTPKHLITATGQRVTLRCSPRSGDLSVYWYQQSLDQGLQFLIQYYNGEERAKGNILERFSAQQFPDLHSELNLSSLELGDSALYFCASSPRLAGDTGELFFGEGSRLTVL.

This sequence joins TRBV6-1 and TRBJ2-1; D perhaps matches TRBD1 (5 bases). In germline, CDR1 is MNHNS, CDR2 SASEGT. Trimming left V 3 bases short and J 0 bases short, with 9 bases between. The CDR3 loop spans 15 amino acids. The CDR3 DNA reads as TGTGCCAGCAGTGAGGCAGGGCGCTCCTACAATGAGCAGTTCTTC. The encoded protein is CASSEAGRSYNEQFF.

J is TRBJ1-1 and V is TRBV11-2; a possible D gene is TRBD1 (5 bases). V was shortened by 5 bases and J by 3 bases, with 13 bases between the two germline ends. This CDR3 is 14 amino acids long. Germline lookup yields CDR1 SGHAT and CDR2 FQNNGV. The CDR3: CASSQGPRDTEAFF. The CDR3 DNA reads as TGTGCCAGCAGCCAGGGTCCAAGGGACACTGAAGCTTTCTTT.

The chain has TRBV20-1 and TRBJ2-7; D unresolved. Germline V gene sequence: CDR1 DFQATT, CDR2 SNEGSKA (reference sequence). Trimming cost V 3 bases and J 2 bases, with 5 bases left between them. This CDR3 has 11 residues. The CDR3 DNA reads TGCAGTGCTAGCCATCCCTACGAGCAGTACTTC. Translation: CSASHPYEQYF.

The rearrangement uses TRBV18 and TRBJ2-2; 12 bases align to TRBD2. V was pared by 5 bases and J by 4 bases, with 8 bases of the junction left unmatched. Germline CDR1 is KGHSH and CDR2 is LQKENI. The CDR3 is 17 residues long. This chain's CDR3 is CASSRTTSGSGTGELFF. DNA for the CDR3: TGTGCCAGCTCAAGGACGACTAGCGGGAGTGGCACCGGGGAGCTGTTTTTT.

This chain links TRBV7-6 with TRBJ1-4; 9 bases align to TRBD1. V lost 4 bases to trimming and J lost 5 bases; unmatched junction nucleotides: 5. CDR1 is SGHVS and CDR2 is FNYEAQ in the germline V gene. This CDR3 region has 15 residues. The CDR3 spells CASSSRDRENEKLFF. CDR3 in DNA: TGTGCCAGCAGCTCCCGGGACAGGGAAAATGAAAAACTGTTTTTT.

V usage is TRBV19 and J usage is TRBJ2-1, with 8 bases matching TRBD1. This CDR3 region has 15 residues. Germline trimming cut 7 bases from V and 5 bases from J; bases unmatched to any gene: 10. The germline V gene has CDR1 LNHDA and CDR2 SQIVND (reference sequence). CDR3 in DNA: TGTGCCAGTAACGACAGGGGTGCGATTCACAATGAGCAGTTCTTC. This codes for CASNDRGAIHNEQFF.

The gene calls are TRBV21-1 and TRBJ2-1; the table gives TRBD1 as D, unverified against the DNA. TRBV21-1 is a pseudogene. This CDR3 is 15 amino acids long. The CDR3: CASRIRDRASNEQFF. The CDR3, as DNA: TGTGCCAGCAGAATACGGGACAGGGCCTCGAATGAGCAGTTCTTC.

V gene TRBV9 combines with J gene TRBJ2-3; 7 positions match TRBD2. V shed 4 bases and J 1 base; nucleotides not matched to a gene: 12. This CDR3 has 17 residues. In germline, CDR1 is SGDLS, CDR2 YYNGEE. CDR3 coding DNA: TGTGCCAGCAGCTCCCCCAGAGAGCGGGGACGCACAGATACGCAGTATTTT. Its translation: CASSSPRERGRTDTQYF.

The chain has TRBV6-2 or TRBV6-3 and TRBJ2-3; 9 bases map to TRBD1. V shed 4 bases, J shed 6 bases, and the junction held 11 bases outside the gene matches. This CDR3 spans 16 amino acids. CDR1 MNHEY and CDR2 SVGEGT come from the germline V gene. The CDR3 sequence is CASSSPRDRDWDTQYF. The CDR3 bases are TGTGCCAGCAGTTCCCCTCGGGACAGGGACTGGGATACGCAGTATTTT.

This clone was recorded once. The chain employs TRBV24-1 and TRBJ2-1; TRBD2 matches at 11 bases. Germline CDR1 and CDR2: KGHDR and SFDVKD. The CDR3 totals 17 residues. Trimming took 4 bases from V and 4 from J; bases not matched to a gene: 8. CDR3 residues: CATSEAPGLAAYNEQFF. The CDR3 region has the DNA TGTGCCACCAGTGAGGCGCCGGGACTAGCGGCATACAATGAGCAGTTCTTC.

This sequence joins TRBV5-1 and TRBJ1-2, with 10 bases that match TRBD1. With 4 bases clipped from V and 7 bases from J, the junction kept 4 bases outside the gene matches. The CDR3 runs 13 residues. Per the germline V gene, CDR1 is SGHRS and CDR2 is YFSETQ. CDR3 loop: CASSADRGAGYTF. The CDR3 nucleotides read TGCGCCAGCAGCGCGGACAGGGGGGCTGGCTACACCTTC.

This clone was observed a handful of times. This sequence joins TRBV2 and TRBJ2-7; 11 bases fit TRBD1. The CDR3 has 14 residues. Trimming at V came to 5 bases and at J to 5 bases, leaving 5 bases not matched to a gene. Looked up from germline, CDR1 is SNHLY and CDR2 is FYNNEI. CDR3 residues: CASSSDRGLHEQYF. In nucleotides, the CDR3 is TGTGCCAGCAGTTCGGACAGGGGGCTCCACGAGCAGTACTTC.

The V gene is TRBV5-1, the J gene TRBJ2-3; D is perhaps TRBD2 (6 bases). Germline lookup yields CDR1 SGHRS and CDR2 YFSETQ. The CDR3 has 13 amino acids. The CDR3 loop is CASAGSGTDTQYF. The DNA of the CDR3 is TGCGCAAGCGCGGGGTCGGGCACAGATACGCAGTATTTT. The full variable domain, in which reference TRBV5-1 and TRBJ2-3 provide the parts outside the CDR3, is KAGVTQTPRYLIKTRGQQVTLSCSPISGHRSVSWYQQTPGQGLQFLFEYFSETQRNKGNFPGRFSGRQFSNSRSEMNVSTLELGDSALYLCASAGSGTDTQYFGPGTRLTVL.

The chain is built from TRBV2 and TRBJ2-7; 7 bases map to TRBD1. V shed 7 bases and J 0 bases; nucleotides not matched to a gene: 9. The CDR3 is 15 residues long. Germline V CDR1 and CDR2: SNHLY, FYNNEI. This CDR3 is CASNGGQPISYEQYF. The CDR3 DNA reads as TGTGCCAGCAATGGGGGACAGCCGATCTCCTACGAGCAGTACTTC.

The V and J genes are TRBV3-1 (or the pseudogene TRBV3-2) and TRBJ2-5, with 9 bases matching TRBD2. This CDR3 is 16 amino acids long. Germline CDR1 reads LGHDT; CDR2 reads YNNKEL (reference sequence). The V and J ends lost 7 bases and 2 bases, in that order; junction bases with no gene match: 11. The CDR3 spells CASNWLLAGRQETQYF. DNA for the CDR3: TGTGCCAGCAATTGGCTCCTAGCGGGGCGACAAGAGACCCAGTACTTC.

CDR3 region: CASSPGDLNTEAFF. CDR3 coding DNA: TGTGCCAGCAGCCCGGGAGATCTGAACACTGAAGCTTTCTTT. This chain links TRBV28 with TRBJ1-1; no clear D. Germline values: CDR1 MDHEN, CDR2 SYDVKM. The CDR3 is 14 amino acids. V was trimmed by 6 bases and J by 0 bases, leaving 11 bases between them.

The J gene is TRBJ2-3, the V gene TRBV24-1, with 9 positions matching TRBD1. CDR1 is KGHDR, CDR2 SFDVKD, per germline. The CDR3 runs 13 residues. V gave up 5 bases and J gave up 8 bases; unmatched junction bases: 4. CDR3 residues: CATSVQGAITQYF. The CDR3, as DNA: TGTGCCACCAGTGTACAGGGGGCCATTACGCAGTATTTT.

CDR3 region: CASRFQTAYNSPLHF. As DNA, the CDR3 is TGTGCCAGCAGGTTCCAAACAGCTTATAATTCACCCCTCCACTTT. This chain links TRBV27 with TRBJ1-6; unclear D gene. V shed 6 bases and J shed 4 bases, with 13 bases lying between them. Per germline, CDR1 MNHEY and CDR2 SMNVEV (reference sequence). The CDR3 is made up of 15 amino acids.

The chain recombines TRBV25-1 with TRBJ2-5; D is possibly TRBD2 (6 bases). V lost 6 bases to trimming and J lost 2 bases, with 13 bases between them. The CDR3 loop spans 14 amino acids. CDR1 MGHDK and CDR2 SYGVNS come from the germline V gene. CDR3 region: CASRSRTTQETQYF. Here the CDR3 DNA reads TGTGCCAGCAGATCCCGGACTACACAAGAGACCCAGTACTTC.

V is TRBV21-1 and J is TRBJ2-7; the table's D gene call, TRBD1, was not cross checked with the DNA. TRBV21-1 is flagged as a pseudogene. The CDR3 covers 12 residues. CDR3 region: CARRQGADEQYF. As DNA, the CDR3 is TGTGCCAGGAGACAGGGGGCCGACGAGCAGTACTTC.

The count of this clone is one. The chain carries TRBV12-3 or TRBV12-4 and TRBJ1-2; 9 bases line up with TRBD1. V shed 7 bases and J 7 bases; nucleotides not matched to a gene: 7. This CDR3 is 13 amino acids long. The CDR3 loop is CASIRDRAFGYTF. The CDR3 nucleotides read TGTGCCAGCATCCGGGACAGGGCGTTTGGCTACACCTTC.